The present TCR beta chain was sequenced within a study of cytomegalovirus exposure and HLA in healthy donors. Only in-frame clones appear in the TCRdb table, and some are missing; sequencing was by immunoSEQ multiplex PCR. The repertoire includes 260,000 or so clones, less than 95% of them detected once, and around 3.3% sits in the top ten. The CDR3 length is 14 residues. The V gene's germline CDR1 is MNHEY and CDR2 SVGAGI. V shed 11 bases, J shed 6 bases, and the junction held 7 bases outside the gene matches. Points on this clone: Its antigen is not known.

Donors were drawn from the approximately 120-subject validation cohort, separate from the approximately 670-subject first cohort. Study-level points and caveats: The classifier reportedly diagnosed cytomegalovirus status with high sensitivity and specificity. CMV antigen specificity of three CMV-associated chains was confirmed in vitro. According to the study, roughly 160 TCR beta chains were cytomegalovirus-associated.

The TCR comes from a woman in her 30s in good health and CMV-seronegative. The source material was PBMCs. This sequence joins TRBV6-5 and TRBJ2-2; 12 positions match TRBD1. The chain's CDR3 is CAVAGTGGPGELFF. CDR3 DNA: TGTGCCGTCGCCGGGACAGGGGGCCCCGGGGAGCTGTTTTTT.